The sequence of this TCR beta chain was determined in a study of early T cells in non-severe SARS-CoV-2 infection. Between the trimmed V and J ends, which lost 3 bases and 6 bases, there was a span of 11 bases. CDR3 length equals 12 residues. Germline values: CDR1 DFQATT, CDR2 SNEGSKA (reference sequence). One entry per CDR3 protein, called by TCRdb with MiXCR from the 5' RACE reads. The sample has around 34,000 distinct CDR3 sequences, 4.6% seen once; the top ten hold roughly 17%. This TCR was sampled from an adult who was a healthcare worker with PCR-confirmed SARS-CoV-2 infection or an uninfected control (not recorded which). The sequencing input was whole blood. V and J are TRBV20-1 and TRBJ1-1, with D unresolved. CDR3 protein: CSARDFRAEAFF. Written as DNA, the CDR3 is TGCAGTGCTAGGGATTTCCGGGCTGAAGCTTTCTTT.